This T cell receptor beta chain appears in the sequencing data of a study of blood T cell repertoires in COVID-19 (dated by TCRdb to the early 2020s). Background on the whole study: Collaborator samples came from the United States, Italy and Spain and covered acute and convalescent phases of COVID-19. The material from the prospective study consisted of cDNA or gDNA derived from T cells, B-cell-depleted T cells, or PBMCs. The dataset comprised deeply sampled blood TCRbeta repertoires from subjects exposed to, actively infected with, or recovered from COVID-19. A freely available public database, intended as a resource for researchers studying the immune response to SARS-CoV-2, is where the repertoires were released. Samples came from the ongoing ImmuneRACE study (first 160 participants) plus 1,254 subjects from 6 global collaborators. A de-identified subject ID, COVID-19 status, age in years and sex were almost always included in the sample metadata. HLA class I and class II types, where available, came from metadata supplied by the sample provider rather than from assay-based typing.

Taken from cysteine to phenylalanine, the CDR3 has 17 residues. The kept DNA is CDR3 alone, 51 bases in frame from the first base. Trimming takes 7 bases from V and 1 base from J, and the germline ends sit 22 bases apart. CDR1 SGHRS and CDR2 YFSETQ were looked up in the germline V gene. Beyond this particular receptor, the publication reports: Clinical and demographic metadata were provided uncurated, with the amount varying by source and participant.

To note about this clone: This clone's antigen is unknown. The record has no base qualities; no much larger clone is one base away.

Collaborating institutions collected whole blood in K2EDTA tubes following their own protocols. For TCRbeta analysis, collaborators shipped samples in one of three forms: frozen whole blood, isolated PBMCs, or DNA extracted from either of those sample types. The immunoSEQ Assay, a bias-controlled multiplex PCR, was used to amplify TCRbeta CDR3 regions from genomic DNA. The paper's processing steps were these. Within the assay, amplification of reference gene primers was used to estimate how many nucleated cells each sample contained. To quantify the absolute abundance of each unique TCRbeta CDR3 rearrangement, sequence reads were collapsed and filtered. For each sample, productive Simpson clonality was calculated by taking the square root of Simpson's diversity index across productive rearrangements. Entries here come from immuneACCESS through TCRdb and include only in-frame sequences with V and J called. Some clones fail to appear in such tables; in the studies checked, an unresolved V gene covers under half of the shortfall, and the cause of the remainder is unknown. The V and J calls and the clone size are those of that table, but D and trimming were determined from the DNA. For this sample there are some 140,000 clones; roughly three quarters appear just once. Roughly 20% of the sample lies in the top ten.

The chain uses TRBV5-1 and TRBJ2-3, with TRBD2 as a weak D call on 6 bases. The sequenced material came from peripheral blood. The receptor was derived from a man older than 75 with acute or convalescent COVID-19. The DNA sequence is given as TGCGCCAGCCGTGGAGGACGGGGAGGAACTGGCACAGATACGCAGTATTTT. It translates as CASRGGRGGTGTDTQYF.